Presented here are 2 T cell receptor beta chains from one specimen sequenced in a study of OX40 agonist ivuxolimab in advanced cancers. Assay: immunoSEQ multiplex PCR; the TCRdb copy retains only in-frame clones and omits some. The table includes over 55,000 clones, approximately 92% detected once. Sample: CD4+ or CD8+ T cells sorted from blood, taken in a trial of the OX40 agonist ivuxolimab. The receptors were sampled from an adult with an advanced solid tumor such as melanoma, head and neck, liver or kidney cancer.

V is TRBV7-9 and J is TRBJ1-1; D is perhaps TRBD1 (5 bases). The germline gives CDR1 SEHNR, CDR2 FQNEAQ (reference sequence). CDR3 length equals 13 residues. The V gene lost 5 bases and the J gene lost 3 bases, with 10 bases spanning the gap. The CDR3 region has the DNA TGTGCCAGCAGCGAACAGGAGGACACTGAAGCTTTCTTT. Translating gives CASSEQEDTEAFF.

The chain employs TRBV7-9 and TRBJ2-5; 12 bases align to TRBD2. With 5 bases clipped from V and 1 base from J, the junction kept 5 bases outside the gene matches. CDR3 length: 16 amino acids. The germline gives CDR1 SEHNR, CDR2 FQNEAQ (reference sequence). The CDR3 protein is CASSPGLAGIQETQYF. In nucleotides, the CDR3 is TGTGCCAGCAGCCCTGGACTAGCGGGGATCCAAGAGACCCAGTACTTC. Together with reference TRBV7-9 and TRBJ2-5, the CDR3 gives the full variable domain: DTGVSQNPRHKITKRGQNVTFRCDPISEHNRLYWYRQTLGQGPEFLTYFQNEAQLEKSRLLSDRFSAERPKGSFSTLEIQRTEQGDSAMYLCASSPGLAGIQETQYFGPGTRLLVL.